Below, one T cell receptor (beta chain) is given with its context. Which antigen it targets is not known. Base quality data are lacking; no much larger clone is found one base away. This record belongs to a study of T cells in localized non-small cell lung cancer (dated by TCRdb to about 2020). With respect to the entire study: The study examined T cell repertoires in under 300 patients with early-stage NSCLC and compared tumors with uninvolved tumor-adjacent lungs. The mean age of the NSCLC patients was about 62 years, with 130 or so men and about a hundred women. All 240 or so NSCLC patients in the cohort were treatment-naive and had localized lung tumors that were resected. Overall study results and their limits: A median of 57 of the top 100 tumor clones turned up in the paired uninvolved adjacent lung, and 25 to 35 of those clones also ranked among the top 100 of that same adjacent lung. Higher T cell density in blood was associated with longer overall survival, whereas higher clonality in adjacent lung was associated with shorter survival. Since the design was exploratory, TCR variables were selected using unadjusted p-values with no false-discovery rate correction. Because multi-region sequencing of the tumors was not done, intratumor heterogeneity could not be ruled out. Uninvolved tumor-adjacent lung showed the highest T cell clonality, higher than tumor, which suggests more focused antigenic responses in the adjacent lung.

V trim: 4 bases; J trim: 7 bases; unmatched bases: 10. The germline V gene gives CDR1 as SGHDN and CDR2 as FVKESK. The CDR3 numbers 16 residues from cysteine through phenylalanine. The only DNA kept is the CDR3, 48 bases in frame from the first base. At diagnosis, tumor, uninvolved tumor-adjacent lung and peripheral blood were collected and then preserved as a mix of FFPE and fresh-frozen material. For TCR repertoire profiling, blood samples were analyzed in the form of peripheral blood mononuclear cells. TCR beta CDR3 regions were sequenced from DNA using the immunoSEQ Assay. The authors processed their data as follows. To compute T cell density, TCR beta template counts were normalized to usable DNA, which was estimated by amplifying housekeeping genes. Richness was estimated using the preseqR package, with extrapolation to 400,000 templates for PBMC samples and to 120,000 templates for tissue samples. Clonality was defined by subtracting Pielou's evenness from one. Differential abundance testing on productive amino-acid clonotypes, with a minimum total count of 5 and an alpha of 0.1, was used to identify tissue-enriched TCRs. The Jaccard Index and the Morisita Overlap Index were used to quantify repertoire overlap between compartments. TCR beta CDR3s were clustered by GLIPH together with public tetramer-defined viral CDR3s, and at least three viral sequences plus V-gene enrichment were required for viral motifs. Here the immuneACCESS table is served through TCRdb, limited to in-frame sequences with V and J called. Missing clones are a known gap in these copies; in checked studies unresolved V genes cover under half, and the rest lacks a known reason. V and J calls and clone size are as listed in that table; D and trimming were resolved from the DNA. The sample includes 41,000 or so clones, with 85% to 90% observed a single time. The ten largest clonotypes hold approximately 2.5% of the sample.

This clonotype was sampled from a female donor of 60 years or more with stage I squamous cell lung carcinoma. The chain is encoded by TRBV14 joined to TRBJ2-1, with TRBD2 matching 10 junction bases. Specimen: peripheral blood, collected before any cancer treatment. The bases read TGTGCCAGCAGCCCCTCTCTAGCGGGAGTTCGAAATGAGCAGTTCTTC. Its protein is CASSPSLAGVRNEQFF.